This TCR beta chain was identified during a study of T-cell reconstitution after alpha-beta-depleted transplantation in children. Preparing the TCRbeta library involved the use of unique molecular identifiers. In TCRdb, the PCR reads were re-called with MiXCR into one record per CDR3 protein. The sample shows 80,000 or so distinct CDR3 sequences, roughly an eighth of them seen only once. The CDR3 is 15 residues long. Germline CDR1 is DFQATT and CDR2 is SNEGSKA (reference sequence). Trimming cost V 0 bases and J 6 bases; bases outside gene matches: 7. A few counts support this clonotype. This receptor was taken from a male patient under 10 years old who had a stem cell transplant for acute lymphoblastic leukemia, so the T cells may come from the graft donor. V and J are TRBV20-1 and TRBJ1-1; 10 nucleotides align to TRBD1. Specimen: PBMCs, mostly from graft donor cells, collected 180 days after TCRalphabeta/CD19-depleted stem cell transplant. In nucleotides, the CDR3 is TGCAGTGCTAGAGACCCCGGGACAGGGGTTCCTGAAGCTTTCTTT. Translating it yields CSARDPGTGVPEAFF.